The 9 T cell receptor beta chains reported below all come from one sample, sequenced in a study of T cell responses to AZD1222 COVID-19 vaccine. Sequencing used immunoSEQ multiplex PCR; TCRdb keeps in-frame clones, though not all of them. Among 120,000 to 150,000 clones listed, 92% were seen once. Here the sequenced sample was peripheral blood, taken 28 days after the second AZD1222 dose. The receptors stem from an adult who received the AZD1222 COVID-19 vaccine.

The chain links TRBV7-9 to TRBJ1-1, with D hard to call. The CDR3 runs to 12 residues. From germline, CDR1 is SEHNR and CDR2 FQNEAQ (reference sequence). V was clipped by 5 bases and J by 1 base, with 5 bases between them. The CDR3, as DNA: TGTGCCAGCAGCCGGGCGAACACTGAAGCTTTCTTT. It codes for CASSRANTEAFF.

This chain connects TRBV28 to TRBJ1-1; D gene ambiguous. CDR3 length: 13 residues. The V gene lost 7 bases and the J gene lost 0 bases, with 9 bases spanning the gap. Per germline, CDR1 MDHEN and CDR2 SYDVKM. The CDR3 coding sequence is TGTGCCAGCACCCTTGCAGTGAACACTGAAGCTTTCTTT. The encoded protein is CASTLAVNTEAFF.

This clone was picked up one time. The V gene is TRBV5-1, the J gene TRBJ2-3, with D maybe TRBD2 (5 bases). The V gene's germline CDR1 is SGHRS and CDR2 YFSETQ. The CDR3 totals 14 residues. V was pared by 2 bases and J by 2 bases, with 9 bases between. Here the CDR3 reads CASSLAEITDTQYF. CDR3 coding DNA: TGCGCCAGCAGCTTAGCGGAGATCACAGATACGCAGTATTTT. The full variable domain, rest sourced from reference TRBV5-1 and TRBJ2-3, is KAGVTQTPRYLIKTRGQQVTLSCSPISGHRSVSWYQQTPGQGLQFLFEYFSETQRNKGNFPGRFSGRQFSNSRSEMNVSTLELGDSALYLCASSLAEITDTQYFGPGTRLTVL.

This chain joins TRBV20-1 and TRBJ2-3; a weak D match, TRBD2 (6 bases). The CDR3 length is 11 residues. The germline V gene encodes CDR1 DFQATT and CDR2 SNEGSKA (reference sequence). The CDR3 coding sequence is TGCGGAGGGATCTTCACAGATACGCAGTATTTT. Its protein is CGGIFTDTQYF.

The CDR3 loop is CASSPDRDGYTF. CDR3 DNA: TGTGCCAGCTCACCAGACCGAGATGGCTACACCTTC. The J gene is TRBJ1-2, the V gene TRBV18; D is undetermined. Germline-derived CDR1 and CDR2 are KGHSH and LQKENI. Trimming took 2 bases from V and 6 from J, leaving 7 bases between them. CDR3 length equals 12 residues.

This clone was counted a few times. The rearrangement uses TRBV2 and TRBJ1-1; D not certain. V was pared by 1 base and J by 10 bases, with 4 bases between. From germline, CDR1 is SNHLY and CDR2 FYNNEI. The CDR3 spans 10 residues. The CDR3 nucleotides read TGTGCCAGCAGTGAAGTTGGAGCTTTCTTT. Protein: CASSEVGAFF.

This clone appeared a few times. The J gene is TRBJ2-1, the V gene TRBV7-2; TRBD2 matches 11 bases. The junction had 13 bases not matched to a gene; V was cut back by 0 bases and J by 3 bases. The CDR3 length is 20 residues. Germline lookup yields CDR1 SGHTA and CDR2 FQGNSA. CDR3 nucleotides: TGTGCCAGCAGCTTAGCCCCCCTAGCGGGAGGCCTGTGGGGCTACAATGAGCAGTTCTTC. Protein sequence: CASSLAPLAGGLWGYNEQFF.

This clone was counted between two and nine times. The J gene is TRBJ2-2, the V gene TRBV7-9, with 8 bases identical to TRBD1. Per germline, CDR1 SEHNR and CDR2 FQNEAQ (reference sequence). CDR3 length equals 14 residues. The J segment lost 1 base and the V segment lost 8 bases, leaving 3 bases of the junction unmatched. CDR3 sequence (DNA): TGTGCCAGCCCAGGGACAGGGAACACCGGGGAGCTGTTTTTT. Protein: CASPGTGNTGELFF. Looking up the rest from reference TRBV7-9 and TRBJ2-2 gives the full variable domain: DTGVSQNPRHKITKRGQNVTFRCDPISEHNRLYWYRQTLGQGPEFLTYFQNEAQLEKSRLLSDRFSAERPKGSFSTLEIQRTEQGDSAMYLCASPGTGNTGELFFGEGSRLTVL.

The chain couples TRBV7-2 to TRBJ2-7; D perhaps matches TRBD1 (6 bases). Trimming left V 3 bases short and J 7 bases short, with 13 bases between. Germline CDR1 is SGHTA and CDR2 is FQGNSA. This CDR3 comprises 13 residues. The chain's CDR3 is CASSFQQGWEQYV. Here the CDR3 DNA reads TGTGCCAGCAGCTTTCAACAGGGCTGGGAGCAGTACGTC.